This T cell receptor beta chain appears in the sequencing data of a study of blood T cell repertoires in COVID-19. In the original processing: Scientists estimated how many nucleated cells there were by amplifying reference gene primers. The data were produced by immunoSEQ multiplex PCR, yet TCRdb's version contains in-frame clones alone and is incomplete. V and J calls and clone size are those listed in that table; D and trimming were worked out from the DNA. The data hold around 120,000 clones, with 80% observed a single time. The CDR3 totals 14 residues. Germline CDR1 reads SGHNT; CDR2 reads YYREEE (reference sequence). Trimming took off 4 bases at V and 3 bases at J, with 12 bases between the two ends.

Sequencing was done on a sample of peripheral blood. The chain carries TRBV5-4 and TRBJ2-3, with TRBD2 as a possible D gene (5 bases). The clonotype comes from a man between 65 and 85 years old with acute or convalescent COVID-19. The CDR3 nucleotides read TGTGCCAGCAGCCCGGGATTTCGAACAGATACGCAGTATTTT. This gives the protein CASSPGFRTDTQYF.